These 10 T cell receptor beta chains originate from one sample sequenced in a study of metastatic and nonmetastatic thyroid tumors. TCRdb reanalyzed the PCR reads via MiXCR. The top ten clones hold 15% to 20% of a sample with several thousand clones, more than 30% of them seen once. The entire patient cohort was treatment-naive prior to thyroid surgery. Sample: adjacent normal tissue. These receptors came from a female donor with papillary thyroid cancer or a benign thyroid nodule (not recorded which). Some clones in this sample may be carry-over from other donors' samples.

This clone was observed a few times. The chain uses TRBV6-1 and TRBJ2-2; D is ambiguous. Trimming stripped 7 bases from V and 2 bases from J, with 14 bases between. The germline gives CDR1 MNHNS, CDR2 SASEGT. The CDR3 runs 15 residues. This CDR3 is CASTTLGFNTGELFF. The CDR3 bases are TGTGCCAGCACCACCTTAGGGTTTAACACCGGGGAGCTGTTTTTT.

The V call is TRBV2, the J call TRBJ2-2; the D is unclear. Germline V gives CDR1 SNHLY, CDR2 FYNNEI. V shed 2 bases and J shed 2 bases, with 12 bases lying between them. There are 16 residues in the CDR3. In nucleotides, the CDR3 is TGTGCCAGCAGTGAACTCCTTGGCACCAACACCGGGGAGCTGTTTTTT. Translating it yields CASSELLGTNTGELFF.

This clone rates as medium-sized (0.01 to 0.1%). Possible read error: a much larger clone is one base away. The V and J genes are TRBV19 and TRBJ2-7; TRBD1 matches 9 bases. Germline values: CDR1 LNHDA, CDR2 SQIVND (reference sequence). The CDR3 covers 14 residues. In nucleotides, the CDR3 is TGTGCCAGTAGTAGATGGACAGGGGAGAGCGAGCAGCACTTC. As protein: CASSRWTGESEQHF.

There are a few counts of this clone. V usage is TRBV6-5 and J usage is TRBJ1-2; 7 bases fit TRBD1. CDR3 length: 13 residues. V lost 4 bases to trimming and J lost 6 bases; unmatched junction nucleotides: 5. In germline, CDR1 is MNHEY, CDR2 SVGAGI. As DNA, the CDR3 is TGTGCCAGCAGTTCCTGGACAGGCCATGGCTACACCTTC. The encoded protein is CASSSWTGHGYTF.

J is TRBJ2-6 and V is TRBV5-1, with a tentative D call TRBD2 (5 bases). Trimming cost V 4 bases and J 8 bases, with 16 bases left between them. This CDR3 is built from 15 residues. Germline V gene lookup returns CDR1 SGHRS and CDR2 YFSETQ. The CDR3 DNA is TGCGCCAGCAGCACGAGGACGCGGGTTCCCAACGTCCTGACTTTC. Translating gives CASSTRTRVPNVLTF.

This clone came up a few times. The chain links TRBV12-3 or TRBV12-4 to TRBJ2-3, with 9 bases lining up with TRBD1. This CDR3 region has 16 residues. J was trimmed by 1 base and V by 5 bases; bases with no gene match: 7. Here the CDR3 reads CASSGWGQGGTDTQYF. The CDR3 coding sequence is TGTGCCAGCAGTGGATGGGGACAGGGTGGCACAGATACGCAGTATTTT.

This clone was detected only a few times. The CDR3 loop reads CASSLAQEGEAFF. Written as DNA, the CDR3 is TGTGCCAGCAGCTTAGCACAGGAAGGAGAAGCTTTCTTT. V usage is TRBV7-6 and J usage is TRBJ1-1; TRBD1 might be the D (5 bases). Trimming left V 0 bases short and J 8 bases short, with 10 bases between. CDR3 length: 13 amino acids. The germline V gene encodes CDR1 SGHVS and CDR2 FNYEAQ.

This clone was counted only a few times. This chain links TRBV28 with TRBJ2-1, with D possibly TRBD2 on 5 matching bases. V gave up 4 bases and J gave up 3 bases, with 13 bases separating them. CDR1 MDHEN and CDR2 SYDVKM come from the germline V gene. The CDR3 contains 15 residues. The DNA for the CDR3 is TGTGCCAGCAGTTCTAGACTGGCGGGCTACAATGAGCAGTTCTTC. It yields the protein CASSSRLAGYNEQFF.

This chain uses TRBV11-2 with TRBJ1-5, with 7 bases lining up with TRBD1. The V gene end was trimmed by 5 bases and the J gene end by 3 bases; junction bases not matched to a gene: 4. Germline V gene data show CDR1 as SGHAT and CDR2 as FQNNGV. This CDR3 is 14 amino acids long. The CDR3 DNA is TGTGCCAGCAGCGGGGGACAGTTCAATCAGCCCCAGCATTTT. Translation: CASSGGQFNQPQHF.

V usage is TRBV5-1 and J usage is TRBJ1-2; tentatively, D is TRBD1 (6 bases). CDR1 SGHRS and CDR2 YFSETQ come from the germline V gene. The CDR3 contains 15 residues. V was clipped by 0 bases and J by 4 bases, with 13 bases between them. The CDR3 here is CASSLDGNRAYGYTF. In DNA, the CDR3 is TGCGCCAGCAGCTTGGACGGAAACAGGGCCTATGGCTACACCTTC.